Listed below are T cell receptor beta chains from one sample, sequenced in a study of blood T cell repertoires in COVID-19. Data came from immunoSEQ multiplex PCR; TCRdb stores just in-frame clones and leaves some out. The table has around 270,000 clones, about 88% seen once; the top ten hold over 4%. The specimen was peripheral blood. These receptors were obtained from a man between 60 and 75 years old who had recovered from COVID-19. Each CDR3 is given with its conserved first and last residue. A D gene is named only where the DNA matches it firmly. For some rows the clone size is stated as once, few or many, or as a class when expanded; others skip it.

D	V	size	J	DNA	CDR3
.	TRBV18	.	TRBJ2-7	TGTGCCAGCTCACCCTTTTCGGGGGGCGCATCCTACGAGCAGTACTTC	CASSPFSGGASYEQYF
TRBD1	TRBV19	.	TRBJ1-1	TGTGCCAGTAGTATAGGCGGACAGGGGGCGAGAAGAGCTTTCTTT	CASSIGGQGARRAFF
.	TRBV5-1	.	TRBJ1-2	TGCGCCAGCAGCCTCCTAAGGGGGTATGGCTACACCTTC	CASSLLRGYGYTF
TRBD2	TRBV11-2	.	TRBJ2-1	TGTGCCAGCAGCTCCAGACTAGCGGGTTACAATGAGCAGTTCTTC	CASSSRLAGYNEQFF
.	TRBV21-1	.	TRBJ2-7	TGTGCCAGCACTCTCAGCGGGGGGGTTCTGTGGGAGCAGTACTTC	CASTLSGGVLWEQYF
.	TRBV2	.	TRBJ1-6	TGTGCCAGCGGCAGACAAGGTGATGCTTCACCCCTCCACTTT	CASGRQGDASPLHF
TRBD2	TRBV4-1	.	TRBJ2-5	TGCGCCAGCAGCCAAGGAATCCTAGCGGGAGAGACCCAGTACTTC	CASSQGILAGETQYF
.	TRBV19	.	TRBJ1-4	TGTGCCAGTAGTATCGGCAGGCCAACAACTAATGAAAAACTGTTTTTT	CASSIGRPTTNEKLFF
TRBD2	TRBV7-3	.	TRBJ2-2	TGTGCCAGCAGCTTAGGGACTAGCGGGGGGTACTCGACCGGGGAGCTGTTTTTT	CASSLGTSGGYSTGELFF
.	TRBV7-3	.	TRBJ1-6	TGTGCCAGCAGCTTAACGGGGACACAGACCAATTCACCCCTCCACTTT	CASSLTGTQTNSPLHF
TRBD2	TRBV7-8	once	TRBJ2-3	TGTGCCAGCAGCCCGGGGGGAGATACGCAGTATTTT	CASSPGGDTQYF
TRBD1	TRBV23-1	.	TRBJ2-5	TGCGCCAGCAGTCAATCTAATAGGGACAGGGTTTCGCAAGAGACCCAGTACTTC	CASSQSNRDRVSQETQYF
TRBD1	TRBV29-1	.	TRBJ2-7	TGCAGCGTTCTTTGGACGACAGGGGGCTACGAGCAGTACTTC	CSVLWTTGGYEQYF
TRBD1	TRBV15	once	TRBJ2-1	TGTGCCACAGACAGGGGAGCGGCCTACAATGAGCAGTTCTTC	CATDRGAAYNEQFF
.	TRBV18	.	TRBJ2-6	TGTGCCAGCTCACCTACACAGGGTTACTCTGGGGCCAACGTCCTGACTTTC	CASSPTQGYSGANVLTF
TRBD1	TRBV18	.	TRBJ1-4	TGTGCCAGCTCACCCCTGGACAGGCTTCCAACTAATGAAAAACTGTTTTTT	CASSPLDRLPTNEKLFF
.	TRBV12-3/TRBV12-4	.	TRBJ2-5	TGTGCCAGATGGTTGGGGGGAGGAGAGACCCAGTACTTC	CARWLGGGETQYF
.	TRBV5-1	.	TRBJ2-5	TGCGCCAGCAGCCCTCCGGCGGGGGCCCAAGAGACCCAGTACTTC	CASSPPAGAQETQYF
.	TRBV9	once	TRBJ1-4	TGTGCCAGCAGCCGCCTCTCGGGGGTGTATGAAAAACTGTTTTTT	CASSRLSGVYEKLFF
TRBD1	TRBV10-1	.	TRBJ2-5	TGCGCCAGCAGTGAGTCGCACAGGGACAGGGTTTTTGAGACCCAGTACTTC	CASSESHRDRVFETQYF
TRBD1	TRBV6-5	.	TRBJ1-1	TGTGCCAGCTTTGCATGGGACAGGGCTCGTGGTGAAGCTTTCTTT	CASFAWDRARGEAFF
.	TRBV7-2	.	TRBJ2-7	TGTGCCAGCAGCTTAGGTGGACAAATCTACGAGCAGTACTTC	CASSLGGQIYEQYF